This T cell receptor beta chain was found in a study of cytomegalovirus exposure and HLA in healthy donors. PCR amplification relied on 60 Vbeta primers (plus 13 Jbeta primers). TCRdb's table, derived via immunoSEQ multiplex PCR, lists solely in-frame clones and lacks some. The sample holds approximately 110,000 clones, about 16% seen once. The germline V gene has CDR1 SNHLY and CDR2 FYNNEI. Trimming removed 7 bases from V and 1 base from J; junction bases left unmatched: 9. The CDR3 has 16 amino acids. The clonotype originates from a female donor in good health and CMV-seronegative. The genes are TRBV2 and TRBJ2-2; TRBD1 aligns across 7 bases. Material for sequencing was PBMCs. CDR3 residues: CASIQKGAVNTGELFF. Here the CDR3 DNA reads TGTGCCAGCATTCAAAAGGGGGCAGTGAACACCGGGGAGCTGTTTTTT.